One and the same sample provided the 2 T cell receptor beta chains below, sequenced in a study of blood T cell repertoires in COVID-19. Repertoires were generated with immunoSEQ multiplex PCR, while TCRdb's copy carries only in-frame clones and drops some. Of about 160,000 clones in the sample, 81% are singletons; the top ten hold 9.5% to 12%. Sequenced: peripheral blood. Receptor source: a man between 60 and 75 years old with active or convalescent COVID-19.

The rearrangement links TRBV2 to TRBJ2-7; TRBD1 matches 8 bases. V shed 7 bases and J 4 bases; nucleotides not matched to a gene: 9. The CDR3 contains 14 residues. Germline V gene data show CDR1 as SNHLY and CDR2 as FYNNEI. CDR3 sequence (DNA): TGTGCCAGCAACCTCCGGACAGGGCGGTACGAGCAGTACTTC. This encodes CASNLRTGRYEQYF.

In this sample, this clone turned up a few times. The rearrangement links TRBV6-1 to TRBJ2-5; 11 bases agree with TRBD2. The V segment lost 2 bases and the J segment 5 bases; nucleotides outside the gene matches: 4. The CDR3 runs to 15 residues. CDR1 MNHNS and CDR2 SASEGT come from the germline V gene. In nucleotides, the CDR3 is TGTGCCAGCAGTGAAATAGCGGGGGGGCTGGAGACCCAGTACTTC. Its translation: CASSEIAGGLETQYF.